Sequencing of this TCR beta chain was carried out in a study of regulatory T cells in long-lasting Graves disease. Library construction for TCR beta used iRepertoire HTBI primers and Arm-PCR of CDR3 regions. TCRdb re-called the multiplex PCR reads through MiXCR, storing one row per CDR3 protein. The table has approximately 470,000 distinct CDR3 sequences, around 15% seen once. Time point: newly diagnosed GD, antithyroid drugs for less than 3 months. Researchers made the TCR library from RNA that was extracted from PBMCs. These data also formed part of another study, on T cells in Graves' hyperthyroidism and ophthalmopathy. That paper states: The HTBI set primed first-round TCR CDR3 RT-PCR. Most thyroid clonotypes expanded above 0.001 were also detected in blood.

This receptor was obtained from a man between 35 and 55 years old with Graves disease. The specimen was peripheral blood mononuclear cells (PBMCs), collected at new diagnosis, from a patient treated with antithyroid drugs.

The CDR3 coding sequence is TGTGCCTGGATCGGTGACGGCTACGAGCAGTACTTC. Protein: CAWIGDGYEQYF. The J gene is TRBJ2-7, the V gene TRBV30, with D unresolved. Trimming pared 4 bases from V and 3 bases from J, leaving 10 bases between. CDR3 length: 12 residues. In germline, CDR1 is GTSNPN, CDR2 SVGIG (reference sequence).